This TCR beta chain was sequenced during a study of OX40 agonist ivuxolimab in advanced cancers. This CDR3 spans 14 amino acids. The germline CDR1 and CDR2 sequences are SGHNT and YYREEE (reference sequence). Trimming stripped 0 bases from V and 5 bases from J, with 12 bases between. At baseline, cycle 4 day 1, and cycle 7 day 1, blood was sampled. This clone was detected once. Produced via immunoSEQ multiplex PCR; TCRdb's table is partial and in-frame only. The sample holds about 7,000 clones, 76% seen once. The sequenced sample was CD4+ or CD8+ T cells sorted from blood, obtained in a trial of the OX40 agonist ivuxolimab. The rearrangement links TRBV5-4 to TRBJ2-7; a weak D match, TRBD2 (5 bases). This sequence was found in an adult with an advanced solid tumor such as melanoma, head and neck, liver or kidney cancer. The CDR3 sequence is CASSLGGKTNEQYF. CDR3 nucleotide sequence: TGTGCCAGCAGCTTGGGAGGGAAGACAAACGAGCAGTACTTC.